These 21 T cell receptor beta chains came from one sample sequenced in a study of T cells in Graves' hyperthyroidism and ophthalmopathy. Template material for amplifying TCR beta CDR3 regions consisted of RNA transcripts. With the HTBI primer set, the TCR CDR3 went through a first round of RT-PCR. In TCRdb, the multiplex PCR reads were re-called with MiXCR into one record per CDR3 protein. The profile shows about 420,000 distinct CDR3 sequences, approximately 15% of them singletons. Input material: blood. The receptors originated from a woman aged 18-29 years with Graves' hyperthyroidism.

This clonotype was seen ten or more times. The chain uses TRBV10-3 and TRBJ1-2, with D possibly TRBD1 on 5 matching bases. The germline V gene has CDR1 ENHRY and CDR2 SYGVKD. The CDR3 contains 15 residues. V was clipped by 10 bases and J by 3 bases, with 21 bases between them. The CDR3 DNA follows: TGTGCCACCGGGGGGATTGAGGGTCCAGACTATGGCTACACCTTC. It encodes CATGGIEGPDYGYTF.

This clonotype was observed a handful of times. The chain has TRBV9 and TRBJ1-4; D is undetermined. V was shortened by 3 bases and J by 5 bases, with 8 bases between the two germline ends. This CDR3 spans 13 amino acids. CDR1 is SGDLS, CDR2 YYNGEE, per germline. This chain's CDR3 is CASSDRPNEKLFF. The CDR3 bases are TGTGCCAGCAGCGACCGACCGAATGAAAAACTGTTTTTT. Variable domain in full (rest from reference TRBV9 and TRBJ1-4): DSGVTQTPKHLITATGQRVTLRCSPRSGDLSVYWYQQSLDQGLQFLIQYYNGEERAKGNILERFSAQQFPDLHSELNLSSLELGDSALYFCASSDRPNEKLFFGSGTQLSVL.

This clonotype was seen repeatedly, ten times or more. V is TRBV20-1 and J is TRBJ1-5; 9 nucleotides agree with TRBD1. The junction had 3 bases not matched to a gene; V was cut back by 1 base and J by 5 bases. CDR1 and CDR2 (germline): DFQATT, SNEGSKA (reference sequence). The CDR3 is made up of 14 amino acids. CDR3 sequence reads: CSARAGDRDQPQHF. The CDR3 DNA is TGCAGTGCTAGAGCTGGGGACAGGGATCAGCCCCAGCATTTT.

The sample holds many counts of this clonotype. V gene TRBV12-3 or TRBV12-4 combines with J gene TRBJ2-7; D remains ambiguous. The germline V and J ends were trimmed by 2 bases and 0 bases, with 11 bases remaining between them. This CDR3 spans 15 amino acids. CDR3 sequence reads: CASSLNGGSSYEQYF. The CDR3 DNA follows: TGTGCCAGCAGTTTAAATGGCGGTAGCTCCTACGAGCAGTACTTC.

This clonotype was seen repeatedly, ten times or more. V and J are TRBV28 and TRBJ1-6; no definite D call. Trimming took 1 base from V and 4 from J, leaving 23 bases between them. This CDR3 contains 20 residues. Germline CDR1 MDHEN, CDR2 SYDVKM. DNA of the CDR3: TGTGCCAGCAGTTTATCCCCTTGGGCGGCGCCTGGCTATTATAATTCACCCCTCCACTTT. Residues: CASSLSPWAAPGYYNSPLHF.

The chain combines TRBV7-9 with TRBJ2-7; weak D call: TRBD1 (5 bases). CDR1 and CDR2 (germline): SEHNR, FQNEAQ (reference sequence). V gave up 5 bases and J gave up 0 bases, with 17 bases separating them. This CDR3 contains 16 residues. CDR3 bases: TGTGCCAGCAGCCTCCTACCCGCAGGGTCCTCCTACGAGCAGTACTTC. It encodes CASSLLPAGSSYEQYF.

This clonotype was seen ten or more times. The chain links TRBV5-6 to TRBJ2-5; TRBD2 might be the D (6 bases). The CDR3 totals 13 residues. Germline V gene lookup returns CDR1 SGHDT and CDR2 YYEEEE. Trimming removed 4 bases at V and 5 bases at J, with 12 bases between. Here the CDR3 reads CASSPRGLETQYF. Written as DNA, the CDR3 is TGTGCCAGCAGCCCGCGGGGATTGGAGACCCAGTACTTC.

The chain combines TRBV12-3 or TRBV12-4 with TRBJ2-7, with D possibly TRBD2 on 5 matching bases. The CDR3 has 16 residues. Trimming shortened V by 2 bases and J by 2 bases, and 16 bases separated the two germline ends. The CDR3 spells CASSLFVWQEAYEQYF. The CDR3 DNA reads TGTGCCAGCAGTTTATTCGTATGGCAGGAGGCCTACGAGCAGTACTTC.

The chain couples TRBV12-3 or TRBV12-4 to TRBJ2-7; maybe TRBD1 (6 bases). Trimming pared 2 bases from V and 7 bases from J, leaving 18 bases between. This CDR3 has 15 residues. CDR3 sequence reads: CASSLYRVVPGEQYF. CDR3 nucleotides: TGTGCCAGCAGTTTATACAGGGTTGTGCCCGGGGAGCAGTACTTC.

This clonotype appeared many times. The chain joins TRBV29-1 to TRBJ1-4; D gene uncertain. Trimming shortened V by 3 bases and J by 2 bases, and 7 bases separated the two germline ends. In germline, CDR1 is SQVTM, CDR2 ANQGSEA. The CDR3 runs to 13 residues. The DNA for the CDR3 is TGCAGCGTTGATCGGTTTACTAATGAAAAACTGTTTTTT. Translation: CSVDRFTNEKLFF.

V and J are TRBV14 and TRBJ2-5, with TRBD2 identical over 14 bases. With 5 bases clipped from V and 5 bases from J, the junction kept 16 bases outside the gene matches. CDR1 is SGHDN and CDR2 is FVKESK in the germline V gene. The CDR3 is 19 residues long. The CDR3 nucleotides are TGTGCCAGCAGCGCTCGACTAGCGGGGGGGCCATTTGGTACGGAGACCCAGTACTTC. It translates to CASSARLAGGPFGTETQYF.

V and J are TRBV4-2 and TRBJ1-1; D uncertain. The germline gives CDR1 LGHNA, CDR2 YNFKEQ. CDR3 length: 14 amino acids. V was cut by 0 bases and J by 1 base, with 6 bases left in between. The CDR3 DNA reads as TGTGCCAGCAGCCAAGAAAGCAGGAACACTGAAGCTTTCTTT. This gives the protein CASSQESRNTEAFF.

The chain's CDR3 is CASRWGYSGNTIYF. The CDR3 coding sequence is TGTGCCAGTAGATGGGGATACTCTGGAAACACCATATATTTT. V usage is TRBV19 and J usage is TRBJ1-3; no clear D gene. Trimming stripped 6 bases from V and 0 bases from J, with 9 bases between. The CDR3 extends over 14 amino acids. Germline lookup yields CDR1 LNHDA and CDR2 SQIVND (reference sequence). The full variable domain, in which reference TRBV19 and TRBJ1-3 provide the parts outside the CDR3, is DGGITQSPKYLFRKEGQNVTLSCEQNLNHDAMYWYRQDPGQGLRLIYYSQIVNDFQKGDIAEGYSVSREKKESFPLTVTSAQKNPTAFYLCASRWGYSGNTIYFGEGSWLTVV.

The chain couples TRBV4-2 to TRBJ2-7; the D is unclear. The CDR3 covers 15 residues. The germline V gene encodes CDR1 LGHNA and CDR2 YNFKEQ. Trimming cost V 0 bases and J 4 bases, with 13 bases left between them. CDR3 in DNA: TGTGCCAGCAGCCAAGATAGGGCTAGTTGGTACGAGCAGTACTTC. Encoded protein: CASSQDRASWYEQYF.

This clonotype occurred many times. This sequence joins TRBV6-1 and TRBJ2-1, with TRBD1 identical over 10 bases. The CDR3 totals 14 residues. Germline lookup yields CDR1 MNHNS and CDR2 SASEGT. V shed 6 bases and J 9 bases; nucleotides not matched to a gene: 8. CDR3 residues: CASRADRGQGEQFF. The DNA for the CDR3 is TGTGCCAGCAGGGCCGACAGGGGGCAGGGTGAGCAGTTCTTC.

This clonotype occurred many times. The V gene is TRBV27, the J gene TRBJ1-2, with 11 bases matching TRBD1. Unmatched junction bases numbered 3, after V lost 5 bases and J lost 4 bases. Per germline, CDR1 MNHEY and CDR2 SMNVEV (reference sequence). This CDR3 contains 14 residues. The CDR3 loop is CASSRDRGTYGYTF. As DNA, the CDR3 is TGTGCCAGCAGTCGGGACAGGGGGACCTATGGCTACACCTTC.

This clonotype has a count of ten or more. The chain recombines TRBV7-2 with TRBJ2-5; 7 positions match TRBD1. CDR1 SGHTA and CDR2 FQGNSA come from the germline V gene. This CDR3 region has 14 residues. V lost 4 bases and J lost 5; bases outside the gene matches: 7. The DNA for the CDR3 is TGTGCCAGCAGCTCCCAGACAGGGCGGGAGACCCAGTACTTC. This sequence encodes CASSSQTGRETQYF.

This clonotype was seen many times. This chain connects TRBV11-1 to TRBJ1-4, with D possibly being TRBD1 (5 bases). The CDR3 length is 15 residues. Germline V gene lookup returns CDR1 SGHAT and CDR2 FQDESV (reference sequence). V was trimmed by 8 bases and J by 4 bases, leaving 17 bases between them. The chain's CDR3 is CASATETVFNEKLFF. The CDR3 region has the DNA TGTGCCAGCGCGACCGAGACAGTATTTAATGAAAAACTGTTTTTT.

V usage is TRBV4-2 and J usage is TRBJ1-5, with D possibly TRBD1 on 6 matching bases. The V and J ends lost 1 base and 1 base respectively, with 11 bases between them. This CDR3 spans 16 amino acids. The germline V gene has CDR1 LGHNA and CDR2 YNFKEQ. In DNA, the CDR3 is TGTGCCAGCAGCCAAGGTGTCCAGGGGAGCAATCAGCCCCAGCATTTT. Translation: CASSQGVQGSNQPQHF.

This clonotype was picked up many times. V is TRBV7-6 and J is TRBJ2-5; 12 bases are shared with TRBD2. Germline CDR1 SGHVS, CDR2 FNYEAQ. Unmatched junction bases numbered 8, after V lost 1 base and J lost 5 bases. The CDR3 has 17 residues. The CDR3 here is CASSLVLSTSGGETQYF. Here the CDR3 DNA reads TGTGCCAGCAGCTTAGTTCTTTCAACTAGCGGGGGGGAGACCCAGTACTTC.

The table lists this clonotype with many counts. V usage is TRBV30 and J usage is TRBJ2-1; weak D call: TRBD2 (5 bases). From germline, CDR1 is GTSNPN and CDR2 SVGIG (reference sequence). Trimming took off 5 bases at V and 8 bases at J, with 7 bases between the two ends. This CDR3 spans 10 amino acids. The CDR3 is CAWGEYEQFF. In DNA, the CDR3 is TGTGCCTGGGGGGAGTATGAGCAGTTCTTC. Based on the CDR3 plus reference TRBV30 and TRBJ2-1, the full variable domain is SQTIHQWPATLVQPVGSPLSLECTVEGTSNPNLYWYRQAAGRGLQLLFYSVGIGQISSEVPQNLSASRPQDRQFILSSKKLLLSDSGFYLCAWGEYEQFFGPGTRLTVL.